The T cell receptor (beta chain) described here comes from a study of OX40 agonist ivuxolimab in advanced cancers. Study details: There were three patients with partial responses, one having hepatocellular carcinoma and two cutaneous melanoma.

Comment on this clone: Its antigen remains unidentified.

The protocol was immunoSEQ multiplex PCR, while the TCRdb copy is restricted to in-frame clones and leaves out a portion. The repertoire has approximately 15,000 clones, about four fifths of them found once; the top ten carry roughly 13%. Points from the study as a whole: CD8+ T cells showed, on average, more clonal expansion than CD4+ cells.

There are 17 residues in the CDR3. The V and J ends lost 0 bases and 1 base respectively, with 16 bases between them. Germline loops: CDR1 LGHNA, CDR2 YNFKEQ. Specimen: CD4+ or CD8+ T cells sorted from blood, collected in a trial of the OX40 agonist ivuxolimab. This TCR came from an adult with an advanced solid tumor such as melanoma, head and neck, liver or kidney cancer. The gene calls are TRBV4-2 and TRBJ2-7; D might be TRBD1 or TRBD2, each matching 7 bases. CDR3 in DNA: TGTGCCAGCAGCCAAGAGGGAGGGGGCTCCGGGTCCTACGAGCAGTACTTC. Translation gives CASSQEGGGSGSYEQYF.